This TCR beta chain derives from a study of blood T cell repertoires in COVID-19. Overall study: There were acute and convalescent COVID-19 samples, and they came from the United States, Italy and Spain. Sample material is recorded as cDNA or gDNA derived from T cells, B-cell-depleted T cells, or PBMCs.

Authors' processing steps: It was from reference gene primer amplification that nucleated cell counts were estimated. The repertoire was sequenced with immunoSEQ multiplex PCR; TCRdb's copy has only in-frame clones and lacks some. V and J calls and clone size are those listed in that table; D and trimming were worked out from the DNA. This table holds about 370,000 clones, over 75% found once. Patients from Seattle were sampled longitudinally, starting during active infection. The clonotype was recovered from a woman aged 25 to 45 with COVID-19, enrolled during active disease. The specimen sequenced was peripheral blood.

CDR3 sequence: CASSLAGRAYEQYF. CDR3 coding DNA: TGTGCCAGCAGCTTGGCTGGGAGGGCCTACGAGCAGTACTTC. The chain links TRBV7-9 to TRBJ2-7; 7 bases fit TRBD2. This CDR3 contains 14 residues. Looked up from germline, CDR1 is SEHNR and CDR2 is FQNEAQ (reference sequence). Trimming took 3 bases from V and 2 from J; bases not matched to a gene: 4.